These T cell receptor beta chains were read from a single sample in a study of shared clonotypes between healthy human individuals. The repertoire was sequenced with immunoSEQ multiplex PCR; TCRdb's copy has only in-frame clones and lacks some. The table lists about 980,000 clones, around 80% of them singletons. The source material was memory CD4+ T cells sorted from blood. Source of these receptors: a young man in good health. Each CDR3 is given with its conserved first and last residue. D genes are given only for firm matches. Clone size is given for some rows only: seen once, a few or many times, or a class if the clone is expanded.

v_call: TRBV18; d_call: NA; j_call: TRBJ2-7; clone_size: once; cdr3_nt: TGTGCCAGCTCACCCCGAGGTGGGGGTTCGGGGGAGCAGTACTTC; cdr3_aa: CASSPRGGGSGEQYF
v_call: TRBV6-4; d_call: NA; j_call: TRBJ2-5; clone_size: NA; cdr3_nt: TGTGCCAGCCTTGCATCCGGGACCCAAGAGACCCAGTACTTC; cdr3_aa: CASLASGTQETQYF
v_call: TRBV4-3; d_call: TRBD1; j_call: TRBJ1-6; clone_size: NA; cdr3_nt: TGCGCCAGCAGCTCCGGACAGGCAGGTTCACCCCTCCACTTT; cdr3_aa: CASSSGQAGSPLHF
v_call: TRBV19; d_call: TRBD1; j_call: TRBJ1-5; clone_size: NA; cdr3_nt: TGTGCCAGTAGTTCGACAGGGGCCGCTCAGCCCCAGCATTTT; cdr3_aa: CASSSTGAAQPQHF
v_call: TRBV19; d_call: NA; j_call: TRBJ1-4; clone_size: NA; cdr3_nt: TGTGCCAGTAGTAACCCCCGAGGGATTGCAACTAATGAAAAACTGTTTTTT; cdr3_aa: CASSNPRGIATNEKLFF
v_call: TRBV7-9; d_call: TRBD1; j_call: TRBJ2-7; clone_size: NA; cdr3_nt: TGTGCCAGCAGCCCCGGGACAGGGGAGGAGCAGTACTTC; cdr3_aa: CASSPGTGEEQYF
v_call: TRBV27; d_call: NA; j_call: TRBJ2-7; clone_size: NA; cdr3_nt: TGTGCCAGCAGTTTATCGAGGGCCCCTAGGGGGTACGAGCAGTACTTC; cdr3_aa: CASSLSRAPRGYEQYF
v_call: TRBV2; d_call: NA; j_call: TRBJ2-5; clone_size: few; cdr3_nt: TGTGCCAGCAGCCGACGGGCGGGTCAAGAGACCCAGTACTTC; cdr3_aa: CASSRRAGQETQYF
v_call: TRBV29-1; d_call: NA; j_call: TRBJ2-3; clone_size: NA; cdr3_nt: TGCAGCGTTGTACGGGACATAAGCACAGATACGCAGTATTTT; cdr3_aa: CSVVRDISTDTQYF
v_call: TRBV18; d_call: NA; j_call: TRBJ1-5; clone_size: NA; cdr3_nt: TGTGCCAGCTCACCCCCCGGCCAGGGCCAAAATCAGCCCCAGCATTTT; cdr3_aa: CASSPPGQGQNQPQHF
v_call: TRBV30; d_call: NA; j_call: TRBJ2-1; clone_size: NA; cdr3_nt: TGTGCCTGGGCGAGTGCCAATGAGCAGTTCTTC; cdr3_aa: CAWASANEQFF
v_call: TRBV29-1; d_call: NA; j_call: TRBJ1-1; clone_size: NA; cdr3_nt: TGCAGCGCGGAAGGCAGGGGGAACACTGAAGCTTTCTTT; cdr3_aa: CSAEGRGNTEAFF
v_call: TRBV10-3; d_call: NA; j_call: TRBJ1-1; clone_size: NA; cdr3_nt: TGTGCCATCAGTGAGCGGCAGGGATACACTGAAGCTTTCTTT; cdr3_aa: CAISERQGYTEAFF
v_call: TRBV30; d_call: TRBD1; j_call: TRBJ1-3; clone_size: NA; cdr3_nt: TGTGCCTGGAGTGGGGACAGGGGCGGAAACACCATATATTTT; cdr3_aa: CAWSGDRGGNTIYF
v_call: TRBV28; d_call: NA; j_call: TRBJ1-5; clone_size: NA; cdr3_nt: TGTGCCAGCAGTTTAGCGGGGCAACGTCAGCCCCAGCATTTT; cdr3_aa: CASSLAGQRQPQHF